This T cell receptor (beta chain) was retrieved from a study of metastatic and nonmetastatic thyroid tumors. Thyroid surgery was preceded by no treatment in any patient. The V and J ends lost 2 bases and 7 bases respectively, with 9 bases between them. From germline, CDR1 is MNHEY and CDR2 SMNVEV (reference sequence). This CDR3 has 14 residues. This clone was counted many times. Through MiXCR, TCRdb re-clonotyped the PCR reads. This sample has about 20,000 clones; approximately 14% occur once, and the top ten carry roughly 15%. V is TRBV27 and J is TRBJ1-6; D uncertain. This sequence was found in a female donor with papillary thyroid cancer or a benign thyroid nodule (not recorded which). Some clones in this sample may be carry-over from other donors' samples. Specimen: tumor tissue. CDR3 bases: TGTGCCAGCAGTTTAAGATTGGGGAATTCACCCCTCCACTTT. Translating it yields CASSLRLGNSPLHF.